The table lists the clone carrying this TCR beta chain with a few counts. Its specificity is not known. The data originate from a study of response to subunit inactivated influenza vaccine. Study-wide results and caveats: Few new T cells, the authors suggested, are recruited by each seasonal influenza vaccination.

Using its own MiXCR run on the RT-PCR reads, TCRdb lists one record per CDR3 protein. The data hold more than 600,000 distinct CDR3 sequences, with under 20% observed a single time. V was cut by 1 base and J by 7 bases, with 14 bases left in between. CDR1 and CDR2 (germline): SGHVS, FNYEAQ. The CDR3 spans 15 residues. Sequences were derived from PBMCs from blood, sampled 4 to 6 days after vaccination. V gene TRBV7-6 combines with J gene TRBJ2-1, with a possible D match to TRBD2 (6 bases). This clonotype was sampled from a man aged 45 to 65 who received an inactivated influenza vaccine. The CDR3 nucleotides read TGTGCCAGCAGCTTAGGGCGGGGACGAACGAATGAGCAGTTCTTC. Its translation: CASSLGRGRTNEQFF.